This T cell receptor beta chain is from a study of cytomegalovirus exposure and HLA in healthy donors listed by TCRdb under 2017. As for the study more broadly: An earlier analysis of fewer than 750 of the donors reported 250 to 350 Gb of sequence data and 117 million unique TCR beta sequences obtained from about 179 million T cells. Roughly 300 gigabases of sequencing data and tens of millions of unique TCR sequences made up an early release that covered approximately 700 HLA-typed donors. Using immunosequencing, the study profiled T cell repertoires from approximately 700 subjects and related those repertoires to cytomegalovirus serostatus. Roughly 5 DR-DQ haplotypes were treated as single units for association and clustering because of strong linkage in the cohort. The aim of the study was to test whether cataloging public T cell receptors could identify signatures of past pathogen exposure. Donor age, sex, ethnicity and CMV serostatus were compiled together with the repertoire data. In the later analysis, no new phenotypic data were used to find candidate immune exposures; instead, reliance was placed on TCR beta sequences and their occurrence across donors. The study combined high-throughput TCR immunosequencing, statistical association of individual TCRs with disease status, and machine learning to predict cytomegalovirus infection status. Across roughly 420 genotyped donors of the cohort, an average of about 200,000 unique TCR beta nucleotide sequences per donor were sequenced, and 15% to 20% of those sequences were non-productive. The number of donors typed differed by locus, with 629-630 for A, B, C, DRB1 and DQB1, more than 500 for DQA1, 606 for DPA1, and some 470 for DPB1. Every repertoire in the discovery cohort had been generated on one and the same sequencing platform. Of the 300 to 450 genotyped donors, 81% were placed in the genetic ancestry cluster associated with self-reported Caucasian donors. In a later genetic analysis, genome-wide SNP genotypes for about 55% of the roughly 700 donors were used, and that subset was treated as a discovery cohort. HLA typing covered class I and class II loci at four-digit resolution. To decide whether each TCR beta V gene segment behaved as functional or pseudogenic, an earlier analysis of some 540 of the donors relied on high-throughput TCR beta sequencing. Besides the first cohort of hundreds of subjects, a separate validation cohort made up of around 120 different subjects was used. In a later analysis, previously published TCR beta repertoires from some 640 donors were re-analyzed and high-resolution HLA genotyping was added so that TCR occurrence patterns could be studied.

As to this clone: No cognate antigen has been identified for it. No qualities accompany the bases; no much larger clone lies one base away.

Study-wide conclusions, independent of this receptor: Most TCR sequences were observed very rarely across donors, whereas some public TCRs were present in many individuals. The classifier was reported to diagnose cytomegalovirus status with high specificity and sensitivity in both the original cohort and the validation cohort. The presence/absence analyses assumed that sequencing depth was roughly uniform across donors, and that assumption may not be true. A later analysis associated about 18,000 TCR beta sequences with specific HLA alleles at a false discovery rate of 0.05. A later analysis found that TCR association rates varied across HLA loci, with DRB1 alleles showing the most associated TCRs and HLA-C alleles the fewest. In an earlier analysis of a few hundred of the donors, most TCR beta V segments were observed in productive rearrangements about 90% or about 30% of the time, broadly matching IMGT annotations. A cluster of highly shared sequence variants was judged likely to be a technical artifact of the sequencing pipeline. The study listed 164 TCR beta chains as associated with cytomegalovirus. When HLA alleles, especially DR and DQ, strongly co-occurred, attributing TCR associations to individual alleles was difficult. The authors suggested that the approach could potentially be generalized to other disease states and immunological phenotypes. The earlier analysis of almost 600 of the donors excluded fewer than 20 rarely observed V segments, including chromosome 9 orphons, because counts were too low. In this cohort, only TCR beta chains were sequenced, and detectable features were limited by the absence of alpha or paired-chain data. An association between a missense DCLRE1C variant and V-gene and J-gene trimming of TCR beta chains was found in a later genetic analysis and replicated in an independent cohort. A later analysis reported that several top co-occurrence clusters appeared linked to parvovirus B19, influenza, CMV and Epstein-Barr virus. In a later analysis, most CMV-associated TCR beta chains were found to appear HLA-restricted, with HLA associations seemingly driven largely by CMV exposure. A further reported finding was that TCR beta sequences accurately predicted the HLA-A and HLA-B alleles for most subjects in the first cohort. Correlated functional status among segregating V segments might be attributable to linkage disequilibrium, but an unknown experimental factor could not be ruled out. For the cohort, immune exposure information was limited to CMV serostatus. Because some donors lacked HLA typing at each locus, the association tests relied only on the typed subset. Compared with the approximately 710-donor mean, donors in an Asian-associated ancestry cluster had fewer N-insertions in productive TCRs, according to a later genetic analysis. In vitro tests confirmed that a few of the cytomegalovirus-associated TCR beta chains recognize cytomegalovirus antigens. Compared with equally common non-associated chains, HLA-associated TCR beta chains in a later analysis were more clonally expanded and had lower generation probabilities. The 87-base-pair reads could not distinguish some IMGT-functional V segments, including TRBV6-2 and TRBV6-3, so those segments were excluded.

In total, around 600 healthy bone marrow donors made up the cohort. Cohort members were all nominally healthy when sampled, although unrecorded immune exposures were likely present. The donor tested CMV seropositive, placing the donor among the 250 to 300 seropositive members of the cohort. Each donor provided a peripheral blood sample, and peripheral blood mononuclear cells were used for TCR beta sequencing. The Qiagen DNeasy Blood Extraction Kit was used to extract genomic DNA from the blood cell samples. Looking up the germline V gene yields CDR1 SGHRS and CDR2 YFSETQ. V and J lose 3 bases and 6 bases, and a span of 15 bases separates them. Spanning cysteine to phenylalanine, the CDR3 consists of 14 amino acids. CDR3 DNA is the only sequence kept; it has 42 bases, read in frame from the first base. Library preparation used the immunoSEQ multiplex PCR assay. The multiplex PCR relied on a mix of 60 forward primers for TCR Vbeta segments and 13 reverse primers for TCR Jbeta segments. A multiplex PCR assay on genomic DNA amplified the CDR3 region of rearranged TCR beta genes. Amplified TCR beta libraries were sequenced as 87-base-pair reads on the Illumina HiSeq System. The authors' pipeline ran thus. A later analysis tallied 70 million to 100 million unique TCR beta chains across the approximately 670 repertoires, and around 10 million of those chains were shared by two or more donors. To remove PCR and sequencing errors, raw reads were error-corrected and collapsed into unique sequences using a nearest-neighbor algorithm that merged closely related sequences. Alignment of CDR3 sequences to IMGT reference sequences was used to assign V, D and J gene segments. For a sequence to be retained, at least a six-nucleotide match to both a V gene segment and a J gene segment was required. Rearrangements were classified as productive when the CDR3 lacked stop codons and remained in frame with V and J, and all other rearrangements were classified as non-productive. Following IMGT convention, CDR3 was defined as the stretch from the second conserved V-encoded cysteine up to the conserved J-encoded phenylalanine. The earlier analysis of a few hundred of the donors excluded any sequence lacking an unambiguous match to a single V gene segment. An earlier analysis of some 610 of the donors called V segments functional above 56.7% productive rearrangements and segregating when the between-donor standard deviation exceeded 5%. To diagnose cytomegalovirus status from the catalog of TCR beta chain sequences, a statistical classification framework was built. In a later analysis, V and J genes were assigned by comparing TCR nucleotide sequences against IMGT/GENE-DB human TR gene sequences. In a later analysis, CDR3 sequences and most-parsimonious VDJ recombination scenarios were assigned using the TCRdist pipeline. In a later analysis, each TCR beta chain was defined by its CDR3 amino acid sequence together with its V-gene family, and reads lacking a unique V-gene family were excluded. A later analysis removed 592 highly shared, low-generation-probability nucleotide sequences to deal with suspected cross-contamination and a sequencing artifact. A later analysis calculated a clonal expansion index for each public chain from normalized within-repertoire ranks of inferred template counts. In a later analysis, generation probabilities were computed with a VDJ recombination model fitted to out-of-frame rearrangements, and the resulting probabilities were checked against IGoR. In a later analysis, hypergeometric tests were used to score TCR-TCR, TCR-HLA and TCR-CMV co-occurrence, with a repertoire-size bias correction applied to TCR pairs. False discovery rates were estimated in a later analysis by permuting HLA or CMV assignments 20 times. A later analysis grouped co-occurring TCRs with DBSCAN, adding TCRdist sequence similarity when clustering within HLA-allele-positive subsets. Repertoires with fewer than 30,000 or more than 120,000 public chains were left out of co-occurrence clustering, as were a few repertoires with anomalous nucleotide sharing. TCRdb's version of the immuneACCESS table is confined to in-frame rearrangements and falls short of the full clone set. An unresolved V gene accounts for under half of the shortfall where checked; the remainder is of unknown origin. Clone size and the V and J calls come from that table; the DNA yielded D and trimming. Recorded for this sample are 150,000 to 200,000 clones; roughly 13% of them occurred a single time. The ten largest clonotypes hold about 8% of the sample.

Recombination connected TRBV5-1 to TRBJ1-1, and the D gene may be TRBD1, 6 bases matching. Sequencing was performed on PBMCs. This TCR was sampled from a man in his fifties or sixties in good health and CMV-seropositive. CDR3 protein: CASSSGTPRAEAFF. The base sequence is TGCGCCAGCAGCTCCGGGACACCACGGGCTGAAGCTTTCTTT.